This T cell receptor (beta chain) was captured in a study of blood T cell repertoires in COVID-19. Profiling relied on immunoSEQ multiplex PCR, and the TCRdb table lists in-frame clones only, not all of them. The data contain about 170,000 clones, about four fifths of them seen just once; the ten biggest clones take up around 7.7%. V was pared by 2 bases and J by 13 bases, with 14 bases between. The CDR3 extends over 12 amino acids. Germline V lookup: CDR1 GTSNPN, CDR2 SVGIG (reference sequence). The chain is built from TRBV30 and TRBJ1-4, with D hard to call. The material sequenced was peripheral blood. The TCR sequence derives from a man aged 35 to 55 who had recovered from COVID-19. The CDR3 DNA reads TGTGCCTGGAGTACCCCCCCGGGGAGACTGTTTTTT. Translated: CAWSTPPGRLFF.